Below are 20 T cell receptor beta chains sequenced from a single sample in a study of cytomegalovirus exposure and HLA in healthy donors. 13 Jbeta primers and 60 Vbeta primers were used for the PCR. Measured with immunoSEQ multiplex PCR; TCRdb has only the in-frame clones, and not every one. In the table there are around 120,000 clones, 75% to 80% of which are singletons. The sequenced sample was PBMCs. The receptors derive from a woman aged 40 to 55 in good health and CMV-seronegative.

Notes on this clone: At one of its ends the junction is not consistent with the germline gene, which may arise from a read error. This chain joins TRBV5-1 and TRBJ2-6; D might be TRBD1 (6 bases). The germline V gene has CDR1 SGHRS and CDR2 YFSETQ. The CDR3 is 18 residues long. The CDR3 reads CASSFTGQGISGANGLTF. The DNA of the CDR3 is TGCGCCAGCAGCTTCACCGGGCAGGGGATCTCTGGGGCCAACGGCCTGACTTTC.

This clone was detected a few times. The CDR3 nucleotides read TGTGCCAGCAGCGCCTCGTCCACCGGGGAGCTGTTTTTT. Its protein is CASSASSTGELFF. The V call is TRBV9, the J call TRBJ2-2; no clear D gene. Germline assignment: CDR1 SGDLS and CDR2 YYNGEE. Trimming removed 3 bases from V and 4 bases from J, with 7 bases in between. This CDR3 is built from 13 residues.

This clone is a singleton in its sample. This sequence joins TRBV13 and TRBJ2-3; 12 nucleotides match TRBD2. Per germline, CDR1 PRHDT and CDR2 FYEKMQ (reference sequence). V lost 5 bases, J lost 9 bases, and 6 bases stayed unmatched. The CDR3 is 14 amino acids. CDR3 protein: CASSHGLAGKTQYF. CDR3 sequence (DNA): TGTGCCAGCAGCCACGGACTAGCGGGGAAGACGCAGTATTTT.

The CDR3 sequence is CASSFGQGALETQYF. CDR3 DNA: TGTGCCAGCAGCTTCGGACAGGGGGCACTGGAGACCCAGTACTTC. This chain joins TRBV7-2 and TRBJ2-5, with 11 bases fitting TRBD1. There are 15 residues in the CDR3. Germline CDR1 SGHTA, CDR2 FQGNSA. V lost 3 bases, J lost 5 bases, and 5 bases stayed unmatched.

This clone has just a few counts. The V and J genes are TRBV29-1 and TRBJ2-3, with D possibly being TRBD2 (6 bases). CDR1 is SQVTM, CDR2 ANQGSEA, per germline. Trimming removed 6 bases from V and 0 bases from J, with 10 bases in between. The CDR3 runs to 13 residues. For the CDR3, the DNA is TGCAGCGTCCCTCGGGGGAGCACAGATACGCAGTATTTT. Translated: CSVPRGSTDTQYF.

The V and J genes are TRBV7-2 and TRBJ1-2; 8 nucleotides agree with TRBD1. Germline V gene data show CDR1 as SGHTA and CDR2 as FQGNSA. This CDR3 is 14 amino acids long. V was clipped by 5 bases and J by 4 bases; unmatched bases: 6. This CDR3 is CASSKTGVFYGYTF. As DNA, the CDR3 is TGTGCCAGCAGCAAGACAGGGGTATTCTATGGCTACACCTTC. Filled out from reference TRBV7-2 and TRBJ1-2, the complete variable domain reads GAGVSQSPSNKVTEKGKDVELRCDPISGHTALYWYRQSLGQGLEFLIYFQGNSAPDKSGLPSDRFSAERTGGSVSTLTIQRTQQEDSAVYLCASSKTGVFYGYTFGSGTRLTVV.

Only a few counts were recorded for this clone. The CDR3 sequence is CASSSSSYNEQFF. Here the CDR3 DNA reads TGTGCCAGCAGCTCTAGCTCCTACAATGAGCAGTTCTTC. This chain joins TRBV7-2 and TRBJ2-1; D remains ambiguous. This CDR3 is built from 13 residues. Trimming took off 4 bases at V and 0 bases at J, with 4 bases between the two ends. CDR1 is SGHTA and CDR2 is FQGNSA in the germline V gene.

J is TRBJ2-1 and V is TRBV6-4; D is undetermined. Germline values: CDR1 MRHNA, CDR2 SNTAGT. CDR3 length: 13 amino acids. V dropped 0 bases and J dropped 3 bases, with 3 bases sitting between them. The CDR3, as DNA: TGTGCCAGCAGTGACTCTAGCTACAATGAGCAGTTCTTC. This sequence encodes CASSDSSYNEQFF.

The CDR3 protein is CASSLGGPGTVKGFYGYTF. DNA for the CDR3: TGTGCCAGCAGCTTGGGCGGGCCCGGGACAGTCAAGGGTTTCTATGGCTACACCTTC. The rearrangement uses TRBV5-8 and TRBJ1-2; 7 bases line up with TRBD1. The germline CDR1 and CDR2 sequences are SGHTS and YDEGEE. This CDR3 has 19 residues. V lost 0 bases and J lost 4; bases outside the gene matches: 18.

The chain combines TRBV19 with TRBJ1-6, with D perhaps matching TRBD1 (5 bases). CDR3 length equals 14 residues. Trimming cost V 5 bases and J 7 bases, with 12 bases left between them. The V gene's germline CDR1 is LNHDA and CDR2 SQIVND (reference sequence). The CDR3 region is CASSSPTDNSPLHF. DNA for the CDR3: TGTGCCAGTAGTTCCCCGACAGACAATTCACCCCTCCACTTT.

A word on this clone: A read error may produce the germline difference seen at one junction end. The gene calls are TRBV4-1 and TRBJ2-2; 8 bases are a match to TRBD1. This CDR3 has 15 residues. CDR1 is MGHRA, CDR2 YSYEKL, per germline. CDR3: CASTQDRGNTGELFF. DNA for the CDR3: TGCGCCAGCACCCAAGACAGGGGGAACACCGGGGAGCTGTTTTTT.

V usage is TRBV6-5 and J usage is TRBJ2-3; tentatively, D is TRBD2 (5 bases). This CDR3 comprises 15 residues. The V gene lost 6 bases and the J gene lost 0 bases, with 13 bases spanning the gap. In germline, CDR1 is MNHEY, CDR2 SVGAGI. Written as DNA, the CDR3 is TGTGCCAGCAGCTTGGATAGCGCTAGCACAGATACGCAGTATTTT. Translated, it gives CASSLDSASTDTQYF.

This rearrangement joins TRBV28 to TRBJ2-7; D perhaps matches TRBD2 (6 bases). V lost 6 bases and J 0 bases, leaving 15 bases between the germline ends. The germline V gene encodes CDR1 MDHEN and CDR2 SYDVKM. CDR3 size: 15 residues. The CDR3 region has the DNA TGTGCCAGCAGCCGGGACTTCCCGAGCTCCTACGAGCAGTACTTC. It specifies CASSRDFPSSYEQYF.

The chain couples TRBV9 to TRBJ2-7; possibly TRBD1 for D (5 bases). The germline V gene has CDR1 SGDLS and CDR2 YYNGEE. This CDR3 spans 16 amino acids. V shed 0 bases and J shed 3 bases, with 16 bases lying between them. The CDR3 sequence: CASSVGPGRTGYEQYF. The CDR3 bases are TGTGCCAGCAGCGTAGGACCAGGGCGTACGGGCTACGAGCAGTACTTC.

The CDR3 loop is CASSLTGQVIYSNQPQHF. CDR3 nucleotides: TGTGCCAGCAGCTTGACAGGACAGGTGATTTATAGCAATCAGCCCCAGCATTTT. The chain uses TRBV5-8 and TRBJ1-5, with TRBD1 matching over 7 bases. The CDR3 spans 18 residues. Germline V gene lookup returns CDR1 SGHTS and CDR2 YDEGEE. V trimming: 1 base; J trimming: 0 bases; junction bases outside the gene matches: 10.

The chain links TRBV27 to TRBJ2-1, with 11 bases that match TRBD1. This CDR3 is built from 15 residues. V lost 4 bases, J lost 8 bases, and 7 bases stayed unmatched. CDR1 and CDR2 from the germline V gene are MNHEY and SMNVEV (reference sequence). CDR3 protein: CASSSGQGAAHEQFF. The CDR3 nucleotides are TGTGCCAGCAGTTCAGGACAGGGGGCTGCTCATGAGCAGTTCTTC.

This clone came up a few times. The rearrangement links TRBV19 to TRBJ1-1, with unresolved D. The V end was cut by 4 bases, the J end by 2 bases, with 8 bases between. The V gene's germline CDR1 is LNHDA and CDR2 SQIVND (reference sequence). The CDR3 extends over 13 amino acids. CDR3 nucleotides: TGTGCCAGTAGTAAAACAGATAACACTGAAGCTTTCTTT. Translated, it gives CASSKTDNTEAFF.

This clone was picked up a small number of times. The CDR3 here is CASSLTGSTGNTIYF. CDR3 nucleotides: TGTGCCAGCAGCCTGACAGGGTCTACTGGAAACACCATATATTTT. The chain links TRBV27 to TRBJ1-3, with TRBD1 matching 7 bases. CDR3 length equals 15 residues. Germline V gene lookup returns CDR1 MNHEY and CDR2 SMNVEV (reference sequence). J lost 2 bases, V lost 6 bases, and 7 bases had no gene match.

Only one count was recorded for this clone. The chain carries TRBV7-9 and TRBJ2-5; 8 bases map to TRBD2. The end of the DNA is better explained by TRBJ2-7, so the J call may be wrong. This CDR3 is built from 15 residues. Germline values: CDR1 SEHNR, CDR2 FQNEAQ (reference sequence). The CDR3 loop reads CASNSRGSGAYEQYF. CDR3 nucleotides: TGTGCCAGCAACTCAAGGGGTAGCGGGGCCTACGAGCAGTACTTC.

The chain has TRBV13 and TRBJ2-5, with 12 bases fitting TRBD1. This CDR3 has 16 residues. J was trimmed by 5 bases and V by 4 bases; bases with no gene match: 8. The germline V gene encodes CDR1 PRHDT and CDR2 FYEKMQ (reference sequence). For the CDR3, the DNA is TGTGCCAGCAGCTCCCACTGGGACAGGGGGCCGGAGACCCAGTACTTC. Protein product: CASSSHWDRGPETQYF.